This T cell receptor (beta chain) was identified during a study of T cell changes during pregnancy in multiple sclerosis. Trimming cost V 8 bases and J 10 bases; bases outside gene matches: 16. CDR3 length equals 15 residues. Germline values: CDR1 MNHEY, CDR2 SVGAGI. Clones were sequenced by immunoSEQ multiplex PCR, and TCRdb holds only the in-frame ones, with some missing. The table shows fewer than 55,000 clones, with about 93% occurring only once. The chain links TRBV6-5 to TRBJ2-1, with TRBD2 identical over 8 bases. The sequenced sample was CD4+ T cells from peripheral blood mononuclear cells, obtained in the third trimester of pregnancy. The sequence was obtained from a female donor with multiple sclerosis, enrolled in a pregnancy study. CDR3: CASRRRGGLSREQFF. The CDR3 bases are TGTGCCAGCCGACGTCGGGGGGGCTTGTCTCGAGAGCAGTTCTTC.